Following are 10 T cell receptor beta chains from one sample sequenced in a study of blood T cell repertoires in COVID-19 (dated by TCRdb to about 2020). The library was made by the immunoSEQ multiplex PCR assay. Not all clones reach the TCRdb copy of this immuneACCESS table, which keeps in-frame sequences only. Checked studies attribute under half of the gap to unresolved V genes and leave the rest unexplained. In all, the sample holds roughly 200,000 clones, and 70% to 90% of those were seen once. Jointly, the top ten make up about 5% of the sample. Sequences were obtained from peripheral blood. The source is a woman older than 75 with acute or convalescent COVID-19.

The chain couples TRBV5-1 to TRBJ1-1, with 10 bases that match TRBD1. CDR3 size: 15 residues. The ends lost 6 bases at V and 1 base at J; junction bases unmatched: 6. Germline V CDR1 and CDR2: SGHRS, YFSETQ. The CDR3 DNA sequence: TGCGCCAGCACCCGACAGGGGGCTGCGAACACTGAAGCTTTCTTT. This sequence encodes CASTRQGAANTEAFF. Full variable domain (missing parts from reference TRBV5-1 and TRBJ1-1): KAGVTQTPRYLIKTRGQQVTLSCSPISGHRSVSWYQQTPGQGLQFLFEYFSETQRNKGNFPGRFSGRQFSNSRSEMNVSTLELGDSALYLCASTRQGAANTEAFFGQGTRLTVV.

This clone showed up just once. This chain links TRBV7-2 with TRBJ2-7, with 13 bases fitting TRBD2. The CDR3 runs to 15 residues. Germline V gene data show CDR1 as SGHTA and CDR2 as FQGNSA. Trimming cost V 3 bases and J 7 bases; bases outside gene matches: 6. CDR3 DNA sequence: TGTGCCAGCAGCTTCACTAGCGGGAGGGTGAGGGAGCAGTACTTC. Protein: CASSFTSGRVREQYF.

The chain uses TRBV14 and TRBJ1-1; TRBD1 is a possible D gene (5 bases). Germline CDR1 and CDR2: SGHDN and FVKESK. This CDR3 has 13 amino acids. V shed 0 bases and J shed 8 bases, with 10 bases lying between them. The CDR3 region has the DNA TGTGCCAGCAGCCAAGATGGGGGGTGGGAAGCTTTCTTT. This gives the protein CASSQDGGWEAFF.

CDR3 DNA sequence: TGTGCCAGCAGCCAAGATAAGGGGGGACTAGCGGGTCTCAATGAGCAGTTCTTC. This translates into CASSQDKGGLAGLNEQFF. V is TRBV3-1 (or the pseudogene TRBV3-2) and J is TRBJ2-1; 12 nucleotides match TRBD2. This CDR3 has 18 residues. V lost 0 bases, J lost 6 bases, and 9 bases stayed unmatched. Germline loops: CDR1 LGHDT, CDR2 YNNKEL (reference sequence).

The chain couples TRBV7-2 to TRBJ2-1; 12 bases line up with TRBD2. Germline CDR1 is SGHTA and CDR2 is FQGNSA. The V gene end was trimmed by 0 bases and the J gene end by 6 bases; junction bases not matched to a gene: 18. This CDR3 has 21 residues. This CDR3 reads CASSLAGVWTSGTRRRNEQFF. Here the CDR3 DNA reads TGTGCCAGCAGCTTAGCGGGAGTTTGGACTAGCGGGACGCGCCGTCGCAATGAGCAGTTCTTC.

The chain couples TRBV30 to TRBJ2-7, with 9 bases lining up with TRBD1. The CDR3 runs 13 residues. Trimming cost V 4 bases and J 4 bases; bases outside gene matches: 5. Per germline, CDR1 GTSNPN and CDR2 SVGIG (reference sequence). CDR3 sequence reads: CAWNGQGFYEQYF. CDR3 bases: TGTGCCTGGAATGGACAGGGGTTTTACGAGCAGTACTTC.

The V and J genes are TRBV15 and TRBJ2-5; no reliable D call. V was trimmed by 0 bases and J by 4 bases, leaving 9 bases between them. Germline CDR1 LNHNV, CDR2 YYDKDF (reference sequence). The length of the CDR3 is 14 residues. The CDR3 DNA sequence: TGTGCCACCAGCAGAGATCGGCAGGCAGAGACCCAGTACTTC. This gives the protein CATSRDRQAETQYF.

This chain links TRBV6-5 with TRBJ1-3, with a possible D match to TRBD1 (5 bases). The CDR3 has 15 amino acids. The V gene lost 7 bases and the J gene lost 0 bases, with 13 bases spanning the gap. From germline, CDR1 is MNHEY and CDR2 SVGAGI. CDR3 DNA: TGTGCCAGCACCCGAGACAGCCTCTCTGGAAACACCATATATTTT. Its translation: CASTRDSLSGNTIYF.

The gene calls are TRBV19 and TRBJ1-1, with D maybe TRBD1 (6 bases). The CDR3 loop spans 16 amino acids. Germline V gene data show CDR1 as LNHDA and CDR2 as SQIVND (reference sequence). Trimming removed 5 bases at V and 2 bases at J, with 18 bases between. The CDR3 DNA follows: TGTGCCAGTAGTTTCGAATTAACAGGGATAAACACTGAAGCTTTCTTT. Protein sequence: CASSFELTGINTEAFF.

Comment on this clone: At one end, the junction sequence differs from germline, possibly due to a read error. The DNA for the CDR3 is TGCGCCAGCAGCTTGGAATCGCGGACAGTGGTCTCTCGGGCCAACGTCCTGACTTTC. Translating gives CASSLESRTVVSRANVLTF. The chain combines TRBV5-1 with TRBJ2-6, with TRBD1 as a possible D gene (6 bases). There are 19 residues in the CDR3. Germline CDR1 SGHRS, CDR2 YFSETQ.